A selection of T cell receptor beta chains follows, all from one sample in a study of regulatory T cells in long-lasting Graves disease. From the multiplex PCR reads, TCRdb called clonotypes with MiXCR, one entry per CDR3 protein. The sample shows approximately 390,000 distinct CDR3 sequences, 15% to 20% of them seen only once. The same data also went into a second study, on T cells in Graves' hyperthyroidism and ophthalmopathy.

The sample here was peripheral blood mononuclear cells (PBMCs), taken at new diagnosis, from a patient treated with antithyroid drugs. Receptor source: a woman between 18 and 29 years old with Graves disease. CDR3s include the opening cysteine and the closing phenylalanine or tryptophan. A D gene is named only where the DNA matches it firmly. Clone size is given for some rows only: seen once, a few or many times, or a class if the clone is expanded.

TRBV5-5	NA	TRBJ2-1	TRBD1	TGTGTCAGCAGCTTAAGTCAGGGGGCGCTCTACAATGAGCAGTTCTTC	CVSSLSQGALYNEQFF
TRBV2	many	TRBJ1-4	NA	TGTGCCAGCAGTCGAAGAGGGGCGGATGAAAAACTGTTTTTT	CASSRRGADEKLFF
TRBV29-1	NA	TRBJ2-1	NA	TGCAGCGGGACGAGGGGCGATGAGCAGTTCTTC	CSGTRGDEQFF
TRBV7-3	many	TRBJ2-1	NA	TGTGCCAGCAGCCTAGGATCGGGGATCGCCTACAATGAGCAGTTCTTC	CASSLGSGIAYNEQFF
TRBV6-1	NA	TRBJ2-5	TRBD1	TGTGCCAGCAGTGACAGGGGGCAGGTGACCCAGTACTTC	CASSDRGQVTQYF
TRBV9	NA	TRBJ1-6	NA	TGTGCCAGCAGCGTAAGGGCAGGGGATTCACCCCTCCACTTT	CASSVRAGDSPLHF
TRBV20-1	few	TRBJ1-6	NA	TGCAGTGCTAGATACGGGTCCGCCTATAATTCACCCCTCCACTTT	CSARYGSAYNSPLHF
TRBV6-1	many	TRBJ1-1	TRBD1	TGTGCCAGCAGGTCACAGGGGGTAGGTACTGAAGCTTTCTTT	CASRSQGVGTEAFF
TRBV9	NA	TRBJ1-2	NA	TGTGCCAGCAGCGTAGGTCAAACCTATGGCTACACCTTC	CASSVGQTYGYTF
TRBV6-1	many	TRBJ2-1	TRBD1	TGTGCCAGCAGTGAAACCAGGGGGACGGAGTTCTTC	CASSETRGTEFF
TRBV7-2	many	TRBJ2-4	NA	TGTGCCAGCAGCTTAGCCGGGACGGCTCAAAACATTCAGTACTTC	CASSLAGTAQNIQYF
TRBV7-9	few	TRBJ2-1	TRBD2	TGTGCCAGCAGCTTACTAAGGGGAGGGCCCTACAATGAGCAGTTCTTC	CASSLLRGGPYNEQFF
TRBV9	NA	TRBJ2-3	TRBD1	TGTGCCAGCAGCGTGCAGGGGGCAAACACAGATACGCAGTATTTT	CASSVQGANTDTQYF
TRBV7-8	NA	TRBJ2-7	NA	TGTGCCAGCAGCTCTCTAGCTAGCTACGAGCAGTACTTC	CASSSLASYEQYF
TRBV12-3/TRBV12-4	NA	TRBJ1-5	TRBD1	TGTGCCAGCAAAAGGGGGCCTCAGCCCCAGCATTTT	CASKRGPQPQHF
TRBV10-3	NA	TRBJ1-1	NA	TGTGCCATCAGCACTCCGGGACGGACGAACACTGAAGCTTTCTTT	CAISTPGRTNTEAFF
TRBV11-2	many	TRBJ2-7	TRBD2	TGTGCCAGCAGCCTAAGGGGTGCGGGAGGAAAAGAGCAGTACTTC	CASSLRGAGGKEQYF
TRBV18	many	TRBJ1-2	NA	TGTGCCAGCTCACCGCCGGGGGGGTATGGCTACACCTTC	CASSPPGGYGYTF
TRBV7-9	NA	TRBJ2-7	NA	TGTGCCAGCAGCGAAGCGTTATCCTACGAGCAGTACTTC	CASSEALSYEQYF
TRBV11-1	once	TRBJ2-7	NA	TGTGCCAGCAGCGCCAGCCGCGGTAGCGGTTTTTACGAGCAGTACTTC	CASSASRGSGFYEQYF
TRBV28	many	TRBJ1-1	NA	TGTGCCAGCAGTGCGTCGAACACTGAAGCTTTCTTT	CASSASNTEAFF
TRBV2	many	TRBJ1-1	NA	TGTGCCAGCAGAAGGGGGGGTCAAAGAACTGAAGCTTTCTTT	CASRRGGQRTEAFF
TRBV5-6	many	TRBJ2-5	NA	TGTGCCAGCAGCACGGGGGCCGGGCTACAAGAGACCCAGTACTTC	CASSTGAGLQETQYF
TRBV20-1	many	TRBJ2-1	NA	TGCAGTGCTAGGGGGGTAAGATACAATGAGCAGTTCTTC	CSARGVRYNEQFF
TRBV10-3	many	TRBJ2-1	NA	TGTGCCATCACCCACCGGCGGGGTCCGAACAATGAGCAGTTCTTC	CAITHRRGPNNEQFF